A selection of T cell receptor beta chains follows, all from one sample in a study of shared clonotypes between healthy human individuals. The assay was immunoSEQ multiplex PCR, and TCRdb's table has in-frame clones only and misses some. The table shows approximately 2,200,000 clones, with roughly 91% occurring only once. The sequenced sample was naive CD8+ T cells from PBMCs. These receptors were collected from a man in his late teens or twenties in good health. Some clones in this sample may be carry-over from other donors' samples. Each CDR3 is given without its conserved first and last residue.

J | V | CDR3
TRBJ2-3 | TRBV7-2 | ASSPTANRGRTDTQY
TRBJ2-3 | TRBV19 | ASSPGGDTQY
TRBJ2-7 | TRBV5-1 | ASSLGGENYEQY
TRBJ2-7 | TRBV6-1 | ASRGFYEQY
TRBJ2-3 | TRBV2 | ASSEFQGLTDTQY
NA | TRBV6-5 | ASSITTDYEQY
TRBJ1-5 | TRBV9 | ASSVDPGLNQPQH
TRBJ1-2 | TRBV21-1 | ASSNGKTGGYT
TRBJ2-1 | TRBV25-1 | ASSDLPPQHNEQF
TRBJ2-7 | TRBV5-6 | ASSLGRSSYEQY
TRBJ2-7 | TRBV27 | ASSLSGLGYYEQY
TRBJ2-5 | TRBV29-1 | SVSGTATSQETQY
TRBJ1-4 | TRBV19 | ASSVPGTGWEKLF
TRBJ2-3 | TRBV5-8 | ATTEAGKSTDTQY
TRBJ1-1 | TRBV25-1 | ASSEVTWTGGTEAF
TRBJ1-2 | TRBV27 | ASSTGGYGYT
TRBJ2-1 | TRBV28 | ASKPLAAAYNEQF
TRBJ2-7 | TRBV10-3 | AIRSTGGEEQY
TRBJ2-1 | TRBV4-1 | ASSQDRGLAEGEQF
TRBJ2-1 | TRBV6-1 | ASSEWEDREQF
TRBJ2-7 | TRBV29-1 | SVEIVGGPSYEQY
TRBJ2-2 | TRBV29-1 | SVLAGNTGELF
TRBJ1-4 | TRBV4-3 | ASSPKGGFNEKLF
TRBJ1-5 | TRBV19 | ASGTGGNQPQH
TRBJ2-7 | TRBV29-1 | SVVGGTRPYEQY
TRBJ1-1 | TRBV7-9 | ASSQRTGGTATEAF
TRBJ2-2 | TRBV6-5 | ASSYSTGEWAGELF
TRBJ2-7 | TRBV2 | ASRFTSEPTYEQY
TRBJ2-1 | TRBV5-5 | ASSLDRPAYNEQF
TRBJ2-2 | TRBV6-6 | ASSDTSGNTGELF
TRBJ2-7 | TRBV6-5 | ASSYSSGSSYEQY
TRBJ2-7 | TRBV10-3 | AIRQGTSGQPKSYEQY
TRBJ2-1 | TRBV4-2 | ASSQESAGVYNEQF
TRBJ1-2 | TRBV4-1 | ASSQVGYDGYT
TRBJ1-3 | TRBV7-2 | ASSSPGGGSGNTIY
TRBJ1-1 | TRBV4-1 | ASSQGFTDEAF
TRBJ2-2 | TRBV4-1 | ASSLRGAGRVAGELF
TRBJ2-2 | TRBV2 | ATTTDTGELF
TRBJ1-5 | TRBV5-4 | ASSLFPMEPNQPQH
TRBJ2-7 | TRBV30 | AWSSLTLGEQY
TRBJ1-2 | TRBV4-1 | ASSQTPVTGGYYGYT
TRBJ1-1 | TRBV7-9 | ASSPPGQGFLGTEAF
TRBJ2-7 | TRBV28 | ASSTGGGSYEQY
TRBJ2-7 | TRBV4-3 | ASSQGLASYEQY
TRBJ1-2 | TRBV29-1 | SAVAGGTYGYT
TRBJ1-3 | TRBV15 | ATSRAAGGSGNTIY
TRBJ2-1 | TRBV27 | ASSPQGALVNEQF